The T cell receptor beta chain under discussion was sequenced for a study of CD8+ T cells in alopecia areata. The germline V and J ends were trimmed by 3 bases and 0 bases, with 8 bases remaining between them. CDR3 length: 15 amino acids. Looked up from germline, CDR1 is LNHDA and CDR2 is SQIVND (reference sequence). Treatment reported: oral pan-JAK inhibitor, 5-10 mg twice daily. Peripheral blood and lesional scalp punch biopsies were taken from alopecia areata patients. Using a FACSAria, the CD4+ and CD8+ T cells were sorted from the PBMCs. Reverse transcription of extracted RNA yielded cDNA, which provided the sequencing template. Assay used: immunoSEQ multiplex PCR; TCRdb lists only in-frame clones, some missing. This sample has around 160,000 clones, with about 60% found just once. This clone was detected a few times. Its antigen remains unknown. General observations from the study: Researchers report lesional scalp, most notably alopecia totalis/universalis, outstripped normal scalp in clonality. Treatment with tofacitinib significantly lowered scalp clonality and reduced expanded CD8+ clones among the top 100.

Source: CD4+ T cells sorted from blood, taken at week 24, from a patient treated with tofacitinib. The chain has TRBV19 and TRBJ2-2; D not certain. The receptor comes from a human donor with alopecia areata. The CDR3 nucleotides read TGTGCCAGTAGTATGCTCGCGGCGAACACCGGGGAGCTGTTTTTT. This encodes CASSMLAANTGELFF.